Sequencing of this T cell receptor (beta chain) was carried out in a study of blood T cell repertoires in COVID-19. In the authors' workflow: Cell counts per sample came from amplifying reference gene primers. The data were produced by immunoSEQ multiplex PCR, yet TCRdb's version contains in-frame clones alone and is incomplete. V, J and clone size derive from that table, while D and trimming were established from the DNA sequence. In the table there are around 150,000 clones, about 86% of which are singletons. This clone was observed once. The CDR3 has 15 residues. Germline V gene data show CDR1 as SGHNT and CDR2 as YYREEE (reference sequence). V was pared by 2 bases and J by 7 bases, with 13 bases between.

The chain is built from TRBV5-4 and TRBJ1-6, with D perhaps matching TRBD1 (5 bases). This receptor was obtained from a man in his 60s with acute or convalescent COVID-19. The sequenced sample consisted of peripheral blood. The chain's CDR3 is CASSFGGGLNSPLHF. The CDR3 region has the DNA TGTGCCAGCAGCTTCGGGGGAGGGTTAAATTCACCCCTCCACTTT.